This entry lists 14 T cell receptor beta chains sequenced from one sample in a study of blood T cell repertoires in COVID-19. Libraries were prepared by immunoSEQ multiplex PCR; TCRdb keeps only in-frame clonotypes and omits some of them. Here the sample spans 180,000 or so clones, under 85% being singletons. Sequenced input: peripheral blood. The source of these receptors is a woman older than 75 with acute or convalescent COVID-19.

CDR3 sequence reads: CAISESPAEGGNTIYF. The DNA for the CDR3 is TGTGCCATCAGTGAGTCTCCCGCAGAGGGTGGAAACACCATATATTTT. This chain uses TRBV10-3 with TRBJ1-3; unclear D gene. Trimming took off 0 bases at V and 3 bases at J, with 12 bases between the two ends. CDR1 is ENHRY and CDR2 is SYGVKD in the germline V gene. The CDR3 covers 16 residues.

The chain employs TRBV27 and TRBJ2-7; TRBD1 aligns across 11 bases. This CDR3 spans 13 amino acids. The J segment lost 4 bases and the V segment lost 6 bases, leaving 2 bases of the junction unmatched. Germline-derived CDR1 and CDR2 are MNHEY and SMNVEV (reference sequence). The CDR3: CASSGQGAYEQYF. In DNA form, the CDR3 reads TGTGCCAGCAGCGGACAGGGGGCTTACGAGCAGTACTTC.

The rearrangement joins TRBV21-1 to TRBJ2-7; the table's D call of TRBD1 was not tested on the DNA. TRBV21-1 is labeled a pseudogene. The CDR3 extends over 15 amino acids. Written as DNA, the CDR3 is TGTGCCAGCAGCAAAGAGGGACAGAGATCCTACGAGCAGTACTTC. Translating it yields CASSKEGQRSYEQYF.

The chain couples TRBV27 to TRBJ2-2; perhaps TRBD1 as D (6 bases). Trimming left V 2 bases short and J 6 bases short, with 10 bases between. Germline CDR1 and CDR2: MNHEY and SMNVEV (reference sequence). This CDR3 comprises 14 residues. The chain's CDR3 is CASSLTSGAGELFF. CDR3 DNA sequence: TGTGCCAGCAGTTTAACGTCAGGGGCCGGGGAGCTGTTTTTT.

The chain has TRBV6-5 and TRBJ1-6, with 7 positions matching TRBD1. V was clipped by 5 bases and J by 4 bases; unmatched bases: 2. Per germline, CDR1 MNHEY and CDR2 SVGAGI. The CDR3 length is 14 residues. The CDR3 DNA follows: TGTGCCAGCAGTAAGGGACAGTATAATTCACCCCTCCACTTT. Amino acids: CASSKGQYNSPLHF.

The chain combines TRBV7-2 with TRBJ2-1; 8 bases match TRBD2. CDR3 length equals 15 residues. The germline V gene has CDR1 SGHTA and CDR2 FQGNSA. V lost 1 base and J lost 5; bases outside the gene matches: 4. CDR3 sequence: CASSLESGGHNEQFF. The CDR3 nucleotides read TGTGCCAGCAGCTTAGAGAGCGGGGGCCACAATGAGCAGTTCTTC.

The V gene is TRBV7-3, the J gene TRBJ2-2, with unresolved D. The V gene lost 1 base and the J gene lost 4 bases, with 4 bases spanning the gap. The CDR3 has 13 amino acids. Germline CDR1 reads SGHTA; CDR2 reads FQGTGA. As DNA, the CDR3 is TGTGCCAGCAGCTTAAGGCCCACCGGGGAGCTGTTTTTT. Translated: CASSLRPTGELFF.

The chain uses TRBV19 and TRBJ1-3; 7 bases map to TRBD1. The CDR3 runs 15 residues. The germline V gene encodes CDR1 LNHDA and CDR2 SQIVND (reference sequence). The V and J ends lost 3 bases and 4 bases, in that order; junction bases with no gene match: 6. As DNA, the CDR3 is TGTGCCAGTAGTATGAGGGGACAGAGGGGAAACACCATATATTTT. This codes for CASSMRGQRGNTIYF.

The chain joins TRBV29-1 to TRBJ2-2, with 10 bases identical to TRBD1. The V gene end was trimmed by 5 bases and the J gene end by 3 bases; junction bases not matched to a gene: 6. The CDR3 sequence is 15 residues long. CDR1 and CDR2 (germline): SQVTM, ANQGSEA. CDR3 region: CSVRQGAGDTGELFF. CDR3 DNA: TGCAGCGTTAGACAGGGGGCCGGCGACACCGGGGAGCTGTTTTTT.

This chain links TRBV29-1 with TRBJ2-7; 9 bases are a match to TRBD1. The germline V gene encodes CDR1 SQVTM and CDR2 ANQGSEA. J was trimmed by 2 bases and V by 3 bases; bases with no gene match: 5. This CDR3 comprises 14 residues. CDR3 amino acids: CSVDSGQGTYEQYF. CDR3 bases: TGCAGCGTTGATTCGGGACAGGGAACCTACGAGCAGTACTTC.

The chain employs TRBV7-2 and TRBJ1-5; weak D call: TRBD1 (6 bases). Germline V lookup: CDR1 SGHTA, CDR2 FQGNSA. V was trimmed by 1 base and J by 6 bases, leaving 13 bases between them. The CDR3 length is 15 residues. The CDR3 bases are TGTGCCAGCAGCTTAGACAGGGCGGGTGGTCAGCCCCAGCATTTT. Translated, it gives CASSLDRAGGQPQHF.

In nucleotides, the CDR3 is TGTGCCAGCAGCTTACGATTGGGCCCTGGCACAGATACGCAGTATTTT. Encoded protein: CASSLRLGPGTDTQYF. The chain joins TRBV7-2 to TRBJ2-3; D unresolved. Germline V gene lookup returns CDR1 SGHTA and CDR2 FQGNSA. The length of the CDR3 is 16 residues. V lost 2 bases and J lost 1, with 13 bases in between. The variable domain in full, completed from reference TRBV7-2 and TRBJ2-3, reads GAGVSQSPSNKVTEKGKDVELRCDPISGHTALYWYRQSLGQGLEFLIYFQGNSAPDKSGLPSDRFSAERTGGSVSTLTIQRTQQEDSAVYLCASSLRLGPGTDTQYFGPGTRLTVL.

V is TRBV11-2 and J is TRBJ1-2; D call uncertain. The germline V gene has CDR1 SGHAT and CDR2 FQNNGV. CDR3 length: 17 amino acids. Trimming shortened V by 0 bases and J by 3 bases, and 17 bases separated the two germline ends. The CDR3 DNA reads TGTGCCAGCAGCTTAGATTTCACCTCCCGGAGATACTATGGCTACACCTTC. It codes for CASSLDFTSRRYYGYTF.

The chain uses TRBV29-1 and TRBJ2-3; D is possibly TRBD2 (6 bases). Germline-derived CDR1 and CDR2 are SQVTM and ANQGSEA. This CDR3 is 14 amino acids long. Trimming removed 3 bases at V and 5 bases at J, with 15 bases between. CDR3 nucleotides: TGCAGCGTTGAGTTCGGGGGATATGTAGATACGCAGTATTTT. Residues: CSVEFGGYVDTQYF.